The 8 T cell receptor beta chains presented below share a single source sample, sequenced in a study of cytomegalovirus exposure and HLA in healthy donors. Vbeta (60) and Jbeta (13) primers were used in the PCR. This table comes from immunoSEQ multiplex PCR, and its TCRdb copy is limited to in-frame clones, with some not included. The sample records a few hundred thousand clones, 75% to 85% being singletons. The material sequenced was PBMCs. The source is a woman in her fifties or sixties in good health and CMV-seropositive.

This chain connects TRBV19 to TRBJ2-1, with D perhaps matching TRBD2 (6 bases). The CDR3 totals 14 residues. V was pared by 3 bases and J by 5 bases, with 11 bases between. Germline V gene lookup returns CDR1 LNHDA and CDR2 SQIVND (reference sequence). The DNA for the CDR3 is TGTGCCAGTAGTATCCGGGAGCGGAACAATGAGCAGTTCTTC. It is translated as CASSIRERNNEQFF.

This chain uses TRBV11-3 with TRBJ2-1; TRBD2 might be the D (6 bases). The V end lost 5 bases, the J end lost 8 bases, and 10 bases lay between the germline ends. The CDR3 spans 12 residues. Germline V lookup: CDR1 SGHNT, CDR2 YENEEA. CDR3 protein: CASSVGGDEQFF. CDR3 nucleotides: TGTGCCAGCAGCGTTGGCGGGGATGAGCAGTTCTTC.

J is TRBJ2-6 and V is TRBV15, with D possibly matching TRBD1 (6 bases). Per the germline V gene, CDR1 is LNHNV and CDR2 is YYDKDF (reference sequence). V lost 1 base and J 0 bases, leaving 7 bases between the germline ends. The CDR3 length is 16 residues. This chain's CDR3 is CATSRVGGSGANVLTF. Here the CDR3 DNA reads TGTGCCACCAGCAGAGTAGGGGGCTCTGGGGCCAACGTCCTGACTTTC.

The rearrangement links TRBV29-1 to TRBJ2-7, with TRBD2 identical over 9 bases. V trimming: 4 bases; J trimming: 2 bases; junction bases outside the gene matches: 3. Looked up from germline, CDR1 is SQVTM and CDR2 is ANQGSEA. The CDR3 consists of 13 residues. CDR3 sequence: CSVGGRVTYEQYF. CDR3 nucleotides: TGCAGCGTTGGCGGGAGGGTGACCTACGAGCAGTACTTC.

This clone was picked up one time. The V and J genes are TRBV2 and TRBJ2-7; 7 bases line up with TRBD2. The CDR3 has 14 residues. In germline, CDR1 is SNHLY, CDR2 FYNNEI. The V segment lost 8 bases and the J segment 0 bases; nucleotides outside the gene matches: 7. CDR3 region: CASRVAGVSYEQYF. Written as DNA, the CDR3 is TGTGCCAGCCGCGTAGCGGGTGTCTCCTACGAGCAGTACTTC.

This clone has a single count. The CDR3 DNA is TGTGCCAGCAGCTTGAGCGGAGCAAGCTATGGCTACACCTTC. This sequence encodes CASSLSGASYGYTF. The chain carries TRBV5-6 and TRBJ1-2; D gene ambiguous. From germline, CDR1 is SGHDT and CDR2 YYEEEE. CDR3 length equals 14 residues. The ends were cut back, 1 base at V and 4 bases at J, with 11 bases in the middle.

The V call is TRBV15, the J call TRBJ2-1; 7 bases agree with TRBD1. V lost 1 base to trimming and J lost 3 bases; unmatched junction nucleotides: 6. The CDR3 has 16 amino acids. The V gene's germline CDR1 is LNHNV and CDR2 YYDKDF (reference sequence). CDR3 sequence (DNA): TGTGCCACCAGCAGAGTTGAGGGGGCGTACTACAATGAGCAGTTCTTC. Translation: CATSRVEGAYYNEQFF.

This chain uses TRBV6-1 with TRBJ1-2, with D perhaps TRBD1 (5 bases). Trimming shortened V by 3 bases and J by 2 bases, and 13 bases separated the two germline ends. Per the germline V gene, CDR1 is MNHNS and CDR2 is SASEGT. This CDR3 is 15 amino acids long. The CDR3 region is CASSEGLGGNYGYTF. CDR3 nucleotides: TGTGCCAGCAGTGAGGGACTCGGAGGGAACTATGGCTACACCTTC.